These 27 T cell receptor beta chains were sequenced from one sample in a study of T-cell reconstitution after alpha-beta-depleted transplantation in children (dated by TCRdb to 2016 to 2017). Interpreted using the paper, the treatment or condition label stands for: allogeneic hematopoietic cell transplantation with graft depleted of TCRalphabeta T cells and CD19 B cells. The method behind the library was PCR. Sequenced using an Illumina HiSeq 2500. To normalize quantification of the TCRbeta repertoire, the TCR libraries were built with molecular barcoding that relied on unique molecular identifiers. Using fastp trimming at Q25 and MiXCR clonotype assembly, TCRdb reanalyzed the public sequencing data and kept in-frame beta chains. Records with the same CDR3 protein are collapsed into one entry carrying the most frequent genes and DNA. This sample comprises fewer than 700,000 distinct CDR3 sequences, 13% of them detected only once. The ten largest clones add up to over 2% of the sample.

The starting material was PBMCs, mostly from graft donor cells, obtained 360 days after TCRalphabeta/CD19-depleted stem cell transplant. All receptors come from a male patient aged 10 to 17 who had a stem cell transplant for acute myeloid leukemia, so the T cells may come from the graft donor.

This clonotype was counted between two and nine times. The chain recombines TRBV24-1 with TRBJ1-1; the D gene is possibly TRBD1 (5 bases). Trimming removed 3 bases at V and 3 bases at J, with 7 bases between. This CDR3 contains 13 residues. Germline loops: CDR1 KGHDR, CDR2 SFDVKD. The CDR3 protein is CATSDEGHTEAFF. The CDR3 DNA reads TGTGCCACCAGTGATGAGGGGCACACTGAAGCTTTCTTT.

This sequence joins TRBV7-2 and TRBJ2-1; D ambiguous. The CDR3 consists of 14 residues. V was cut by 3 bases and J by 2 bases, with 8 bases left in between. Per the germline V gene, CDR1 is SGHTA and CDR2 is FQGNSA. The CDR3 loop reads CASSFNSPYNEQFF. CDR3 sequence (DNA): TGTGCCAGCAGCTTCAACTCACCCTACAATGAGCAGTTCTTC.

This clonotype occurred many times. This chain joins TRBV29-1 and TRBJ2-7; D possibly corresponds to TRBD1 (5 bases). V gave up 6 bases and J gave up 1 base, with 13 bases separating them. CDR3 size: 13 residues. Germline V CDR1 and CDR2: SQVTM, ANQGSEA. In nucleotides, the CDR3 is TGCAGCGTCCAGGGCCGGTTTTCCTACGAGCAGTACTTC. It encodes CSVQGRFSYEQYF.

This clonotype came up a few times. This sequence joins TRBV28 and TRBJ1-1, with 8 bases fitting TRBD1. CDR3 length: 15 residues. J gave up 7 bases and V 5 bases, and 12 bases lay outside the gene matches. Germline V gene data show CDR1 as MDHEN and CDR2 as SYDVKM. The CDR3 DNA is TGTGCCAGCAGTCAAAACAAAGGACAGGGCGTTGAAGCTTTCTTT. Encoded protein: CASSQNKGQGVEAFF.

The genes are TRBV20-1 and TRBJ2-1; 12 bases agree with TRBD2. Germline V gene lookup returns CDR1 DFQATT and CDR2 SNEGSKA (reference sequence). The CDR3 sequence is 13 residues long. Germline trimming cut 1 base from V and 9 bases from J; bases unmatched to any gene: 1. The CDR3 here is CSARGLAGAEQFF. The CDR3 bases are TGCAGTGCTAGAGGACTAGCGGGAGCTGAGCAGTTCTTC.

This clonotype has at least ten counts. The CDR3 DNA is TGTGCCAGCAGCCGCCTTATGGGAGGGGGCACGGGGATGGCCGGGGAGCTGTTTTTT. This codes for CASSRLMGGGTGMAGELFF. The chain employs TRBV14 and TRBJ2-2, with D perhaps TRBD1 or TRBD2 (7 bases each). The CDR3 runs to 19 residues. Trimming removed 4 bases from V and 6 bases from J, with 27 bases in between. Germline V gives CDR1 SGHDN, CDR2 FVKESK.

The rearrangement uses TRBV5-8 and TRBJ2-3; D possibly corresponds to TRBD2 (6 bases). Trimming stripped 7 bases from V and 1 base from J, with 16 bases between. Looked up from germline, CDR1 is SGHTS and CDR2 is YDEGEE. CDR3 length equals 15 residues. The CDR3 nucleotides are TGTGCCAGCGTACAAGGGGCTAGCGGCACAGATACGCAGTATTTT. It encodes CASVQGASGTDTQYF.

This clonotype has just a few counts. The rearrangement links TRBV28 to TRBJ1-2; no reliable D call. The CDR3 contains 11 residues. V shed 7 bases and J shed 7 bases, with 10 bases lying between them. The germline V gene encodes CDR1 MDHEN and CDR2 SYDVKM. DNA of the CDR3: TGTGCCAGCAATACGCTGGCTGGCTACACCTTC. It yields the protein CASNTLAGYTF.

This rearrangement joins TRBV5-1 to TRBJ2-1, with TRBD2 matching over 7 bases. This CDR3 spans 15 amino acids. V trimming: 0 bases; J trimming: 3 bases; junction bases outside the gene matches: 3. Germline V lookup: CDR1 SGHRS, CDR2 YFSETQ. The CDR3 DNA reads TGCGCCAGCAGCTTGGCTAGCGGACTCTACAATGAGCAGTTCTTC. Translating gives CASSLASGLYNEQFF.

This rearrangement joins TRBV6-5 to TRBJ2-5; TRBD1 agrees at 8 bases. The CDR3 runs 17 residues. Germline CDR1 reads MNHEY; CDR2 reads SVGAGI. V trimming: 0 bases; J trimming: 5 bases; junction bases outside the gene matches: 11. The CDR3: CASSYSSFAGGMETQYF. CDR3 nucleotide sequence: TGTGCCAGCAGTTACTCGAGTTTCGCAGGGGGCATGGAGACCCAGTACTTC.

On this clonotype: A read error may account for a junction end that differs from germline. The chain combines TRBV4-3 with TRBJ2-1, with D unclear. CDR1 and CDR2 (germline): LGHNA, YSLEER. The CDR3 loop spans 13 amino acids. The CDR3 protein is CASSQDRGVRHIF. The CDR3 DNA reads TGCGCCAGCAGCCAAGATCGAGGAGTCCGGCATATCTTC.

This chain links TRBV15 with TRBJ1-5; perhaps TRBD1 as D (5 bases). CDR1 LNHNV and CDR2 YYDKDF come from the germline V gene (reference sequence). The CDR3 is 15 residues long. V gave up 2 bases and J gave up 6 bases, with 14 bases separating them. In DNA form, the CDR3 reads TGTGCCACCAGCAGATCAAGCCCGGGGCTTCAGCCCCAGCATTTT. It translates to CATSRSSPGLQPQHF. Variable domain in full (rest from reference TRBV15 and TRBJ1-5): DAMVIQNPRYQVTQFGKPVTLSCSQTLNHNVMYWYQQKSSQAPKLLFHYYDKDFNNEADTPDNFQSRRPNTSFCFLDIRSPGLGDTAMYLCATSRSSPGLQPQHFGDGTRLSIL.

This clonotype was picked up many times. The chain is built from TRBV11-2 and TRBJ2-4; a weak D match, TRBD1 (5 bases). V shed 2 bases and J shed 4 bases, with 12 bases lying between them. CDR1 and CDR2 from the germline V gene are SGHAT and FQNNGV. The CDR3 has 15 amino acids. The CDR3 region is CASSLLPRVKNIQYF. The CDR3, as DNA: TGTGCCAGCAGCTTACTGCCCAGGGTGAAAAACATTCAGTACTTC. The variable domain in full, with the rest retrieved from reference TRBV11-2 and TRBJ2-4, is EAGVAQSPRYKIIEKRQSVAFWCNPISGHATLYWYQQILGQGPKLLIQFQNNGVVDDSQLPKDRFSAERLKGVDSTLKIQPAKLEDSAVYLCASSLLPRVKNIQYFGAGTRLSVL.

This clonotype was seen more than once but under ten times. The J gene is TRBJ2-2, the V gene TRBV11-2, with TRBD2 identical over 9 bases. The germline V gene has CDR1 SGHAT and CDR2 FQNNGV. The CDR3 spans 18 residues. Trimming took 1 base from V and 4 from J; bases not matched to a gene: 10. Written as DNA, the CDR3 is TGTGCCAGCAGCTTAGTAGGGACGCTAGCGGGATCCACCGGGGAGCTGTTTTTT. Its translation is CASSLVGTLAGSTGELFF.

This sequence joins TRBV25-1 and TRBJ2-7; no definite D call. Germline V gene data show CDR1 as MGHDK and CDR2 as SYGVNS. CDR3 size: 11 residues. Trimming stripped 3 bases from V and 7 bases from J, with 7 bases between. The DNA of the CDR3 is TGTGCCAGCAGTGACCGATGGGAGCAGTACTTC. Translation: CASSDRWEQYF.

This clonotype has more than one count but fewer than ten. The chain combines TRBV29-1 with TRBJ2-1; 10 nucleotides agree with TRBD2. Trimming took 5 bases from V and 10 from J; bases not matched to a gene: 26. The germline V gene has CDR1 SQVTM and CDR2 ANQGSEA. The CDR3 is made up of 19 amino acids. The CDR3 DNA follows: TGCAGCGTTCCCGACAGGGAAGGAGTAAGGCTAGCGGGAGTGGGGGAGCAGTTCTTC. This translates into CSVPDREGVRLAGVGEQFF.

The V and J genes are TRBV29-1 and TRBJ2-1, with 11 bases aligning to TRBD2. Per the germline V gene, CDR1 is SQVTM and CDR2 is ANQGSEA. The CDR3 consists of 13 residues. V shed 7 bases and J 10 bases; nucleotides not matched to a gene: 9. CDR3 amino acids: CSGLTSGIGEQFF. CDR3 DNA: TGCAGCGGCCTGACTAGCGGGATTGGGGAGCAGTTCTTC.

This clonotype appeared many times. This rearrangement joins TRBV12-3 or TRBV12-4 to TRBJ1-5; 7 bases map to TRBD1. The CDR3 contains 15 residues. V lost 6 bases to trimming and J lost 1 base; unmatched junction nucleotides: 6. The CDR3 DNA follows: TGTGCCAGCAGATCAGGGGGTGAGAGCAATCAGCCCCAGCATTTT. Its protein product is CASRSGGESNQPQHF.

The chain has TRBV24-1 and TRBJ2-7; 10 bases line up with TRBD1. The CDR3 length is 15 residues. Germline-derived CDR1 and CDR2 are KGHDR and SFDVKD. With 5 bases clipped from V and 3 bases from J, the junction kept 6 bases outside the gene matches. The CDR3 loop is CATSGWGQGSYEQYF. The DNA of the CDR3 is TGTGCCACCAGTGGATGGGGACAGGGGAGCTACGAGCAGTACTTC.

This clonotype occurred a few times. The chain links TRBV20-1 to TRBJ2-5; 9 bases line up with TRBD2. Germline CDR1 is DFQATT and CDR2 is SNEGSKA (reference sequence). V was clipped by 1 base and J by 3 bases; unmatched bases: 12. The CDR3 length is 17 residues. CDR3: CSARAQWRASGKETQYF. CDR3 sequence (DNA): TGCAGTGCTAGAGCCCAATGGCGGGCTAGCGGGAAAGAGACCCAGTACTTC.

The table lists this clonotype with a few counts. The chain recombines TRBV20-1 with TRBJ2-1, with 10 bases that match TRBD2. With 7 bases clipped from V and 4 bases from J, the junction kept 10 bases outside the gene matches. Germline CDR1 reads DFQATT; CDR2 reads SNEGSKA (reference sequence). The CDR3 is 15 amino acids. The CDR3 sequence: CSGGTLAGNYNEQFF. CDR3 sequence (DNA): TGCAGTGGAGGCACACTAGCGGGAAATTACAATGAGCAGTTCTTC.

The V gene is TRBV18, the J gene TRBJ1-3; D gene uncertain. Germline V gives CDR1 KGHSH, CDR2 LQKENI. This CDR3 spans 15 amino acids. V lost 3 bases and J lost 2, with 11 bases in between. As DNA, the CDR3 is TGTGCCAGCTCACCGGACTTTAATCCTGGAAACACCATATATTTT. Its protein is CASSPDFNPGNTIYF.

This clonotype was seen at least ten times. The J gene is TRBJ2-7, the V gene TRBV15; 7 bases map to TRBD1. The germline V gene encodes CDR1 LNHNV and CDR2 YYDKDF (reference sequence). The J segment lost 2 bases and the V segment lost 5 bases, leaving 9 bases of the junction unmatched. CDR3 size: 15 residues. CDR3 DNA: TGTGCCACCAGCCGAAGGACAGGACTTCCCTACGAGCAGTACTTC. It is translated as CATSRRTGLPYEQYF.

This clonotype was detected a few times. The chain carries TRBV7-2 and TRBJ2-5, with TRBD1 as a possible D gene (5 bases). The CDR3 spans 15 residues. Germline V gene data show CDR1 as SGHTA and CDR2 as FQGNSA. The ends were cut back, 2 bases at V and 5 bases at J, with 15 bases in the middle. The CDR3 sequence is CASSLSTGSGETQYF. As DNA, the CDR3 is TGTGCCAGCAGCTTAAGCACAGGTTCAGGGGAGACCCAGTACTTC.

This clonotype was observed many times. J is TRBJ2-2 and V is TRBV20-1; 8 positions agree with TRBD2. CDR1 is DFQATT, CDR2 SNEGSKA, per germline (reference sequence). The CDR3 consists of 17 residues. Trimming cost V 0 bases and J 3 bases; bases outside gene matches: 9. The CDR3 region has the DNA TGCAGTGCTAGAGATCTCTTGCTAGCGGGTTACACCGGGGAGCTGTTTTTT. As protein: CSARDLLLAGYTGELFF.

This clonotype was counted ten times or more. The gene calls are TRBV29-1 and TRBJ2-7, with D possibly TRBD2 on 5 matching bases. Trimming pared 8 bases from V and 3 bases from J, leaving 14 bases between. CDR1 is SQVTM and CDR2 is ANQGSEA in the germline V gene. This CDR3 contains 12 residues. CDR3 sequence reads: CSPGRGNYEQYF. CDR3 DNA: TGCAGCCCTGGTAGAGGGAACTACGAGCAGTACTTC.

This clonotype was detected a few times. The CDR3 coding sequence is TGCAGTGCTACGGACAGGGGCGGGGAGACCCAGTACTTC. It encodes CSATDRGGETQYF. V and J are TRBV20-1 and TRBJ2-5, with 9 nucleotides matching TRBD1. From germline, CDR1 is DFQATT and CDR2 SNEGSKA (reference sequence). J lost 5 bases, V lost 4 bases, and 5 bases had no gene match. This CDR3 comprises 13 residues.